What follows are 30 T cell receptor beta chains derived from one specimen sequenced in a study of blood T cell repertoires in COVID-19. The protocol was immunoSEQ multiplex PCR, while the TCRdb copy is restricted to in-frame clones and leaves out a portion. The table lists 150,000 or so clones, about four fifths of them singletons. Specimen: peripheral blood. These TCRs come from a woman aged 60-75 years with acute or convalescent COVID-19.

The CDR3 region is CAISGGQGNTEAFF. CDR3 nucleotide sequence: TGTGCCATCAGTGGCGGACAGGGGAACACTGAAGCTTTCTTT. The chain couples TRBV10-3 to TRBJ1-1, with 8 bases identical to TRBD1. Germline V gene data show CDR1 as ENHRY and CDR2 as SYGVKD. This CDR3 comprises 14 residues. Losses at the gene ends were 4 bases for V and 1 base for J; bases not matched to a gene: 2.

This clone was recorded once. The CDR3 sequence: CASSQEGRELFF. DNA of the CDR3: TGTGCCAGCAGCCAAGAGGGCAGGGAGCTGTTTTTT. The V call is TRBV3-1 (or the pseudogene TRBV3-2), the J call TRBJ2-2; no clear D. Between the trimmed V and J ends, which lost 0 bases and 9 bases, there was a span of 5 bases. The CDR3 covers 12 residues. Germline CDR1 is LGHDT and CDR2 is YNNKEL (reference sequence).

The gene calls are TRBV19 and TRBJ1-5; D uncertain. V was clipped by 5 bases and J by 1 base, with 12 bases between them. The CDR3 consists of 15 residues. CDR1 and CDR2 (germline): LNHDA, SQIVND (reference sequence). The DNA of the CDR3 is TGTGCCAGTAGTGGAGGCAGGTTCAGCAATCAGCCCCAGCATTTT. Its protein is CASSGGRFSNQPQHF.

This chain connects TRBV6-1 to TRBJ1-1; the D is unclear. Germline loops: CDR1 MNHNS, CDR2 SASEGT. The CDR3 totals 14 residues. The ends were cut back, 2 bases at V and 6 bases at J, with 13 bases in the middle. CDR3 in amino acids: CASSEPGLAAEAFF. The CDR3 nucleotides are TGTGCCAGCAGTGAACCAGGACTCGCGGCTGAAGCTTTCTTT.

The chain joins TRBV6-5 to TRBJ1-1; 8 nucleotides agree with TRBD1. V dropped 7 bases and J dropped 2; count of bases not matched to a gene: 6. Germline lookup yields CDR1 MNHEY and CDR2 SVGAGI. The CDR3 is 14 residues long. The CDR3 region has the DNA TGTGCCAGCACGGGGGACAGGTCCAACACTGAAGCTTTCTTT. As protein: CASTGDRSNTEAFF.

The rearrangement joins TRBV11-2 to TRBJ2-1; 9 nucleotides match TRBD1. This CDR3 is 13 amino acids long. Germline V lookup: CDR1 SGHAT, CDR2 FQNNGV. The V and J ends lost 6 bases and 12 bases, in that order; junction bases with no gene match: 9. CDR3 region: CASSTGQGLRQFF. DNA of the CDR3: TGTGCCAGCAGTACTGGACAGGGGCTTAGGCAGTTCTTC.

The V call is TRBV10-1, the J call TRBJ2-1; TRBD1 might be the D (6 bases). Trimming pared 4 bases from V and 4 bases from J, leaving 8 bases between. Germline lookup yields CDR1 WNHNN and CDR2 SYGVQD (reference sequence). CDR3 length: 13 amino acids. This chain's CDR3 is CASSGTAYNEQFF. Written as DNA, the CDR3 is TGCGCCAGCAGTGGGACAGCGTACAATGAGCAGTTCTTC.

CDR3 DNA sequence: TGTGCCAGCAGTTACAGTGTGGCAGGGGGCTCCTACGAGCAGTACTTC. Amino acids: CASSYSVAGGSYEQYF. The chain joins TRBV6-5 to TRBJ2-7, with 7 bases identical to TRBD1. The CDR3 has 16 amino acids. Germline V gene data show CDR1 as MNHEY and CDR2 as SVGAGI. J was trimmed by 0 bases and V by 2 bases; bases with no gene match: 7.

V gene TRBV18 combines with J gene TRBJ1-6, with D possibly matching TRBD1 (6 bases). The CDR3 totals 14 residues. Germline CDR1 and CDR2: KGHSH and LQKENI. The germline V and J ends were trimmed by 4 bases and 10 bases, with 14 bases remaining between them. CDR3 coding DNA: TGTGCCAGCTCACAGGAACAGGGTCAGTCACCCCTCCACTTT. Its protein is CASSQEQGQSPLHF.

This clone showed up just once. The chain uses TRBV21-1 and TRBJ2-7; the D call in the table, TRBD1, was not verified against the DNA. TRBV21-1 is assigned pseudogene status. The CDR3 runs 16 residues. CDR3: CASSSPRDRAFYEQYV. DNA of the CDR3: TGTGCCAGCAGCTCGCCCCGGGACAGAGCATTCTACGAGCAGTACGTC.

The CDR3 DNA reads as TGTGCCACCAGTGACCCGGGACAGGGTTTGGGTCAGCCCCAGCATTTT. It yields the protein CATSDPGQGLGQPQHF. V gene TRBV24-1 combines with J gene TRBJ1-5; 9 bases align to TRBD1. Looked up from germline, CDR1 is KGHDR and CDR2 is SFDVKD. V was clipped by 4 bases and J by 6 bases; unmatched bases: 9. CDR3 length equals 16 residues.

This clone was counted between two and nine times. This chain connects TRBV5-1 to TRBJ1-6; D may be TRBD1 (6 bases). Germline CDR1 reads SGHRS; CDR2 reads YFSETQ. The CDR3 loop spans 18 amino acids. Trimming took off 1 base at V and 7 bases at J, with 21 bases between the two ends. CDR3 bases: TGCGCCAGCAGCTTGACCTTACTCGAGACAGGAATAAATTCACCCCTCCACTTT. As protein: CASSLTLLETGINSPLHF.

J is TRBJ1-6 and V is TRBV30; 7 bases are shared with TRBD1. The CDR3 loop spans 14 amino acids. J lost 7 bases, V lost 3 bases, and 6 bases had no gene match. The germline V gene encodes CDR1 GTSNPN and CDR2 SVGIG (reference sequence). The CDR3 spells CAWRGGSLNSPLHF. The CDR3, as DNA: TGTGCCTGGAGAGGGGGCAGTCTAAATTCACCCCTCCACTTT.

This chain uses TRBV3-1 (or the pseudogene TRBV3-2) with TRBJ1-3, with TRBD1 identical over 12 bases. CDR3 size: 16 residues. CDR1 and CDR2 (germline): LGHDT, YNNKEL (reference sequence). V shed 7 bases, J shed 1 base, and the junction held 5 bases outside the gene matches. Here the CDR3 reads CASTRDRGQSGNTIYF. CDR3 DNA sequence: TGTGCCAGCACACGGGACAGGGGGCAGTCTGGAAACACCATATATTTT.

This sequence joins TRBV7-2 and TRBJ1-1; tentatively, D is TRBD1 (5 bases). V was pared by 5 bases and J by 8 bases, with 21 bases between. The CDR3 loop spans 15 amino acids. Germline CDR1 reads SGHTA; CDR2 reads FQGNSA. In DNA, the CDR3 is TGTGCCAGCAGCCCTTGGGCGGGGACGGGCCCCGAAGCTTTCTTT. Translating it yields CASSPWAGTGPEAFF.

The chain couples TRBV2 to TRBJ1-4; D call uncertain. Germline CDR1 and CDR2: SNHLY and FYNNEI. With 10 bases removed from V and 8 bases from J, the gap between germline ends came to 17 bases. CDR3 size: 13 residues. The CDR3 here is CANRIAGREKLFF. DNA for the CDR3: TGTGCCAACCGGATCGCGGGGAGGGAAAAACTGTTTTTT.

This sequence joins TRBV5-4 and TRBJ2-1; 9 bases fit TRBD1. The CDR3 is made up of 15 amino acids. V lost 3 bases and J lost 6; bases outside the gene matches: 7. The germline V gene has CDR1 SGHNT and CDR2 YYREEE (reference sequence). The DNA of the CDR3 is TGTGCCAGCAGCTCCCAAGGACAGGGGACCAATGAGCAGTTCTTC. The encoded protein is CASSSQGQGTNEQFF.

The count of this clone is one. The chain employs TRBV29-1 and TRBJ2-5, with D possibly TRBD1 on 6 matching bases. V dropped 2 bases and J dropped 2 bases, with 9 bases sitting between them. Germline lookup yields CDR1 SQVTM and CDR2 ANQGSEA. The CDR3 covers 13 residues. This chain's CDR3 is CSVEPGHQETQYF. CDR3 coding DNA: TGCAGCGTTGAACCGGGACATCAAGAGACCCAGTACTTC.

The V gene is TRBV6-1, the J gene TRBJ2-1; D perhaps matches TRBD2 (6 bases). V was pared by 8 bases and J by 6 bases, with 20 bases between. The CDR3 contains 15 residues. Germline V gene lookup returns CDR1 MNHNS and CDR2 SASEGT. In DNA form, the CDR3 reads TGTGCCAGCTCGACCGGGACTGGAGGAGGCAATGAGCAGTTCTTC. Protein sequence: CASSTGTGGGNEQFF.

The gene calls are TRBV18 and TRBJ1-3; tentatively, D is TRBD1 (5 bases). CDR1 is KGHSH and CDR2 is LQKENI in the germline V gene. The CDR3 length is 13 residues. Trimming shortened V by 3 bases and J by 4 bases, and 7 bases separated the two germline ends. The CDR3 bases are TGTGCCAGCTCACCGGGGCCCGGAAACACCATATATTTT. This codes for CASSPGPGNTIYF.

This chain's CDR3 is CASSEQVYGYTF. CDR3 bases: TGTGCCAGCAGTGAACAGGTCTATGGCTACACCTTC. This sequence joins TRBV6-1 and TRBJ1-2, with D hard to call. Between the trimmed V and J ends, which lost 2 bases and 4 bases, there was a span of 5 bases. Germline V gene data show CDR1 as MNHNS and CDR2 as SASEGT. This CDR3 spans 12 amino acids.

This clone was found a few times. The chain uses TRBV18 and TRBJ2-1; 7 bases fit TRBD1. Trimming removed 3 bases from V and 1 base from J; junction bases left unmatched: 6. The CDR3 spans 16 residues. Looked up from germline, CDR1 is KGHSH and CDR2 is LQKENI. The chain's CDR3 is CASSPDRDQSYNEQFF. In DNA, the CDR3 is TGTGCCAGCTCACCCGACAGGGATCAGTCCTACAATGAGCAGTTCTTC.

The chain combines TRBV28 with TRBJ2-5; 13 bases map to TRBD2. CDR3 length: 18 amino acids. The germline V gene encodes CDR1 MDHEN and CDR2 SYDVKM. J gave up 2 bases and V 3 bases, and 9 bases lay outside the gene matches. CDR3 coding DNA: TGTGCCAGCAGTTTCGGTCGACTAGCGGGGGGACAACAAGAGACCCAGTACTTC. Translating gives CASSFGRLAGGQQETQYF.

The V call is TRBV5-6, the J call TRBJ1-2, with 7 bases identical to TRBD1. Germline V CDR1 and CDR2: SGHDT, YYEEEE. V shed 3 bases, J shed 2 bases, and the junction held 7 bases outside the gene matches. CDR3 size: 15 residues. The CDR3 nucleotides are TGTGCCAGCAGCTCCAGACAGGGCCTAAACTATGGCTACACCTTC. The encoded protein is CASSSRQGLNYGYTF.

This chain uses TRBV5-1 with TRBJ1-1; D is ambiguous. The V gene lost 2 bases and the J gene lost 1 base, with 6 bases spanning the gap. The CDR3 runs to 13 residues. Per the germline V gene, CDR1 is SGHRS and CDR2 is YFSETQ. CDR3 sequence reads: CASSFRWNTEAFF. The CDR3 DNA follows: TGCGCCAGCAGCTTCCGTTGGAACACTGAAGCTTTCTTT.

The V and J genes are TRBV3-1 (or the pseudogene TRBV3-2) and TRBJ2-6; D perhaps matches TRBD2 (6 bases). Trimming shortened V by 4 bases and J by 1 base, and 8 bases separated the two germline ends. There are 15 residues in the CDR3. Germline V gene sequence: CDR1 LGHDT, CDR2 YNNKEL (reference sequence). CDR3 sequence (DNA): TGTGCCAGCAGCCGGGGGGAATCTGGGGCCAACGTCCTGACTTTC. Its translation: CASSRGESGANVLTF.

This clone was seen only a few times. Different DNA sequences within this sample yield the same CDR3. The chain recombines TRBV5-4 with TRBJ2-5; TRBD2 matches 9 bases. This CDR3 is 16 amino acids long. Per the germline V gene, CDR1 is SGHNT and CDR2 is YYREEE (reference sequence). V gave up 4 bases and J gave up 5 bases; unmatched junction bases: 12. CDR3 amino acids: CASSPTGRGGRETQYF. CDR3 bases: TGTGCCAGCAGCCCCACCGGGCGGGGGGGCCGGGAGACCCAGTACTTC.

The rearrangement links TRBV4-2 to TRBJ2-1; TRBD2 might be the D (5 bases). The length of the CDR3 is 15 residues. V was trimmed by 3 bases and J by 2 bases, leaving 11 bases between them. Germline loops: CDR1 LGHNA, CDR2 YNFKEQ. This chain's CDR3 is CASSQGPGTYNEQFF. CDR3 nucleotides: TGTGCCAGCAGCCAGGGTCCCGGGACCTACAATGAGCAGTTCTTC.

The rearrangement links TRBV6-5 to TRBJ2-1; the D gene is possibly TRBD2 (6 bases). Trimming cost V 0 bases and J 7 bases, with 10 bases left between them. CDR3 length: 14 amino acids. Germline CDR1 reads MNHEY; CDR2 reads SVGAGI. The CDR3 spells CASSYSPGVNEQFF. CDR3 sequence (DNA): TGTGCCAGCAGTTACTCGCCGGGGGTGAATGAGCAGTTCTTC.

This chain uses TRBV6-6 with TRBJ1-3; 7 bases map to TRBD1. Per the germline V gene, CDR1 is MNHNY and CDR2 is SVGAGI (reference sequence). Trimming at V came to 6 bases and at J to 2 bases, leaving 10 bases not matched to a gene. The length of the CDR3 is 16 residues. The CDR3 sequence: CASRPPKGATGNTIYF. Written as DNA, the CDR3 is TGTGCCAGCAGACCGCCGAAGGGGGCGACTGGAAACACCATATATTTT.